The TCR beta chain described here comes from a study of blood T cell repertoires in COVID-19 (dated by TCRdb to the early 2020s). Study-wide context: Collaborator samples came from the United States, Italy and Spain and covered acute and convalescent phases of COVID-19. The material from the prospective study consisted of cDNA or gDNA derived from T cells, B-cell-depleted T cells, or PBMCs. The dataset comprised deeply sampled blood TCRbeta repertoires from subjects exposed to, actively infected with, or recovered from COVID-19. The repertoires were released in a freely available public database intended as a resource for research on the immune response to SARS-CoV-2. Samples came from the ongoing ImmuneRACE study (first 160 participants) plus 1,254 subjects from 6 global collaborators. A de-identified subject ID, COVID-19 status, age in years and sex were almost always included in the sample metadata. Where available, HLA class I and class II types were obtained from metadata supplied by the sample provider rather than from assay-based typing.

The immunoSEQ Assay, a bias-controlled multiplex PCR, was used to amplify TCRbeta CDR3 regions from genomic DNA. In the source study's methods: Nucleated cell counts per sample were estimated from amplification of reference gene primers within the assay. To quantify the absolute abundance of each unique TCRbeta CDR3 rearrangement, sequence reads were collapsed and filtered. Productive Simpson clonality was computed per sample as the square root of Simpson's diversity index over productive rearrangements. Held by TCRdb, this immuneACCESS table contains in-frame sequences only and omits some clones. Under half of the omission traces to an unresolved V gene where checked; the cause of the rest is unknown. That table is the source of V, J and clone size, and D and trimming were worked out from the DNA. Within this sample are some 200,000 clones, with around nine tenths of them counted one time only. In total, the top ten clones hold roughly 3.5% of the sample.

Concerning this clone: There is no known antigen for this receptor. No quality values exist for individual bases; no much larger clone is one base distant.

Collaborating institutions collected whole blood in K2EDTA tubes following their own protocols. For TCRbeta analysis, collaborator samples were shipped as frozen whole blood, as isolated PBMCs, or as DNA extracted from either sample type. Taken from the germline V gene, the CDR1 and CDR2 loops are SGHTA and FQGNSA. The CDR3 holds 15 amino acids from the cysteine to the phenylalanine. The sequence is cut down to CDR3 DNA, 45 bases in frame from base 1. V is cut by 3 bases and J by 1 base, and the space between the germline ends is 10 bases. What the authors observed across the whole study: The quantity of clinical and demographic metadata differed by source and by participant and was supplied without curation.

The rearrangement combines TRBV7-2 with TRBJ2-1, and the D gene may be TRBD2, 5 bases matching. Sequences were obtained from peripheral blood. This TCR was recovered from a man between 65 and 85 years old with acute or convalescent COVID-19. This receptor has the CDR3 CASSLDFPSYNEQFF. The DNA sequence reads TGTGCCAGCAGCTTGGACTTTCCTTCCTACAATGAGCAGTTCTTC.